A selection of T cell receptor beta chains follows, all from one sample in a study of blood T cell repertoires in COVID-19. Libraries were prepared by immunoSEQ multiplex PCR; TCRdb keeps only in-frame clonotypes and omits some of them. The repertoire holds 63,000 or so clones, with 80% to 90% as singletons. The source material was peripheral blood. These receptors were obtained from a human donor in a cohort sampled during active COVID-19. Each CDR3 is given with its conserved first and last residue. D genes are given only for firm matches.

D gene | V gene | CDR3 protein
TRBD2 | TRBV5-1 | CASSPTSGRPYEQYF
- | TRBV19 | CASSPWGYRATGELFF
- | TRBV2 | CASSEFGGTEAFF
- | TRBV24-1 | CATSDFRGRELFF
TRBD1 | TRBV6-5 | CASRGTGQNTQYF
- | TRBV27 | CASSRNRARDTEAFF
TRBD1 | TRBV2 | CASSGTGNQETQYF
TRBD2 | TRBV27 | CASSVFTSGISYNEQFF
TRBD2 | TRBV10-3 | CAISESVAGAYEQYF
- | TRBV4-3 | CASSPAVQPRVLNGELFF
- | TRBV7-2 | CASSSPGRGPNYGYTF
- | TRBV5-1 | CASSNSGEGGYTF
- | TRBV3-1/TRBV3-2 | CASSQDRLENEQFF
- | TRBV5-1 | CASTLAPTEQETQYF
TRBD1 | TRBV5-4 | CASSFIGGDGYTF
- | TRBV7-2 | CASSPRGFQETQYF
- | TRBV12-5 | CASGFWGRNEQFF
TRBD2 | TRBV6-4 | CASSATSGSTDTQYF
- | TRBV5-4 | CASSLHSPDTGELFF
- | TRBV28 | CASSLSGGYTF